The rows below give T cell receptor beta chains drawn from one sample of a study of T cell responses to AZD1222 COVID-19 vaccine. The assay was immunoSEQ multiplex PCR, and TCRdb's table has in-frame clones only and misses some. The sample has 120,000 or so clones, 92% seen once. Material: peripheral blood, obtained 28 days after the second AZD1222 dose. Source of these receptors: an adult who received the AZD1222 COVID-19 vaccine. Both conserved end residues are part of each CDR3. D genes are given only for firm matches. Size tells how often a clone was seen (once, few, many) or the class of an expanded clone, and some rows leave it out.

V: TRBV28
size: .
J: TRBJ1-3
D: .
CDR3: CATRAGGPTSEGNTIYF
DNA: TGTGCCACACGGGCCGGGGGGCCCACCAGCGAAGGAAACACCATATATTTT

V: TRBV6-6
size: once
J: TRBJ2-1
D: .
CDR3: CASSYSPGSYNEQFF
DNA: TGTGCCAGCAGTTACTCACCGGGATCCTACAATGAGCAGTTCTTC

V: TRBV5-6
size: .
J: TRBJ1-1
D: .
CDR3: CASSLRGDTEAFF
DNA: TGTGCCAGCAGCCTCAGGGGTGACACTGAAGCTTTCTTT

V: TRBV9
size: .
J: TRBJ2-6
D: .
CDR3: CASSYTMSSGANVLTF
DNA: TGTGCCAGCAGCTACACCATGAGCTCTGGGGCCAACGTCCTGACTTTC

V: TRBV7-9
size: .
J: TRBJ2-7
D: .
CDR3: CASSERQDSYEQYF
DNA: TGTGCCAGCAGCGAGCGTCAGGACTCCTACGAGCAGTACTTC

V: TRBV19
size: .
J: TRBJ1-1
D: TRBD1
CDR3: CASSTQGRTEAFF
DNA: TGTGCCAGTAGTACACAGGGGCGTACTGAAGCTTTCTTT

V: TRBV19
size: .
J: TRBJ1-5
D: .
CDR3: CASSIVGGGNQPQHF
DNA: TGTGCCAGTAGTATAGTTGGGGGTGGCAATCAGCCCCAGCATTTT

V: TRBV28
size: .
J: TRBJ2-7
D: .
CDR3: CASSSQIEQYF
DNA: TGTGCCAGCAGTTCCCAGATCGAGCAGTACTTC

V: TRBV3-1/TRBV3-2
size: .
J: TRBJ1-2
D: TRBD1
CDR3: CATKGAGGYTF
DNA: TGTGCCACCAAGGGGGCTGGTGGCTACACCTTC

V: TRBV6-6
size: .
J: TRBJ1-5
D: TRBD1
CDR3: CGTGERSLGQPQHF
DNA: TGTGGGACAGGGGAAAGGTCCTTGGGGCAGCCCCAGCATTTT

V: TRBV5-4
size: .
J: TRBJ1-6
D: TRBD1
CDR3: CASSHGQAGAYNSPLHF
DNA: TGTGCCAGCAGCCACGGACAGGCCGGGGCCTATAATTCACCCCTCCACTTT

V: TRBV6-5
size: .
J: TRBJ1-1
D: .
CDR3: CASSYSDSTGAFF
DNA: TGTGCCAGCAGTTACTCGGACAGTACTGGAGCTTTCTTT

V: TRBV28
size: .
J: TRBJ2-7
D: .
CDR3: CASSSNTDRTNLYEQYF
DNA: TGTGCCAGCAGTTCGAATACCGACAGGACCAACTTGTACGAGCAGTACTTC

V: TRBV2
size: .
J: TRBJ1-2
D: TRBD1
CDR3: CASSLRDSVYGYTF
DNA: TGTGCCAGCAGTCTCCGGGACAGCGTCTATGGCTACACCTTC

V: TRBV2
size: .
J: TRBJ1-1
D: TRBD1
CDR3: CASRDRAGTEAFF
DNA: TGTGCCAGCCGGGACAGGGCCGGCACTGAAGCTTTCTTT

V: TRBV6-1
size: once
J: TRBJ1-2
D: .
CDR3: CASSERYQNYGYTF
DNA: TGTGCCAGCAGTGAACGGTACCAAAACTATGGCTACACCTTC

V: TRBV5-1
size: .
J: TRBJ1-1
D: .
CDR3: CASIRVPNTEAFF
DNA: TGCGCCAGCATCCGGGTTCCGAACACTGAAGCTTTCTTT

V: TRBV10-2
size: .
J: TRBJ2-5
D: TRBD1
CDR3: CASSHPRGQRRETQYF
DNA: TGCGCCAGCTCCCACCCCAGGGGGCAGAGGCGGGAGACCCAGTACTTC

V: TRBV28
size: once
J: TRBJ1-5
D: TRBD1
CDR3: CASSLQGGTGSNQPQHF
DNA: TGTGCCAGCAGTCTTCAGGGTGGGACAGGAAGCAATCAGCCCCAGCATTTT

V: TRBV6-4
size: .
J: TRBJ1-1
D: .
CDR3: CASSDRGGEAFF
DNA: TGTGCCAGCAGTGACAGGGGCGGTGAAGCTTTCTTT

V: TRBV6-5
size: .
J: TRBJ1-6
D: .
CDR3: CASSYWSKNSPLHF
DNA: TGTGCCAGCAGTTATTGGAGCAAAAATTCACCCCTCCACTTT

V: TRBV19
size: once
J: TRBJ2-7
D: TRBD1
CDR3: CASSSDRGNEQYF
DNA: TGTGCCAGTAGTTCGGACAGGGGGAACGAGCAGTACTTC

V: TRBV7-2
size: .
J: TRBJ1-1
D: TRBD1
CDR3: CASSSPKRDRTEAFF
DNA: TGTGCCAGCAGCTCCCCTAAGCGGGACAGGACTGAAGCTTTCTTT

V: TRBV27
size: .
J: TRBJ1-5
D: TRBD1
CDR3: CASRRTGGNQPQHF
DNA: TGTGCCAGCAGGAGGACAGGGGGCAATCAGCCCCAGCATTTT

V: TRBV18
size: .
J: TRBJ2-7
D: TRBD1
CDR3: CASSAGTGGGYEQYF
DNA: TGTGCCAGCTCCGCCGGGACAGGGGGTGGGTACGAGCAGTACTTC

V: TRBV11-3
size: .
J: TRBJ2-3
D: .
CDR3: CASRRRGLSTDTQYF
DNA: TGTGCCAGCCGCCGTCGGGGCCTTAGCACAGATACGCAGTATTTT

V: TRBV28
size: .
J: TRBJ2-7
D: .
CDR3: CASSGDPAENYEQYF
DNA: TGTGCCAGCAGTGGCGACCCCGCGGAGAACTACGAGCAGTACTTC

V: TRBV10-3
size: .
J: TRBJ1-1
D: .
CDR3: CAISELQATEAFF
DNA: TGTGCCATCAGTGAGTTACAGGCCACTGAAGCTTTCTTT

V: TRBV3-1/TRBV3-2
size: .
J: TRBJ1-2
D: .
CDR3: CASSQDPRGHYGYTF
DNA: TGTGCCAGCAGCCAAGATCCCCGAGGCCACTATGGCTACACCTTC

V: TRBV7-2
size: .
J: TRBJ2-7
D: .
CDR3: CASSSIGLTYEQYF
DNA: TGTGCCAGCAGCTCCATTGGACTGACTTACGAGCAGTACTTC

V: TRBV6-5
size: .
J: TRBJ2-7
D: .
CDR3: CASSVVALYEQYF
DNA: TGTGCCAGCTCGGTTGTCGCCCTCTACGAGCAGTACTTC

V: TRBV10-2
size: .
J: TRBJ2-7
D: TRBD1
CDR3: CASSRGQGYEQYF
DNA: TGCGCCAGCAGCAGGGGACAGGGCTACGAGCAGTACTTC

V: TRBV5-8
size: .
J: TRBJ1-4
D: TRBD1
CDR3: CASSWDSAATNEKLFF
DNA: TGTGCCAGCAGCTGGGACAGCGCTGCAACTAATGAAAAACTGTTTTTT

V: TRBV27
size: .
J: TRBJ2-7
D: TRBD1
CDR3: CASSSPGQGMVEQYF
DNA: TGTGCCAGCAGCAGCCCGGGACAGGGAATGGTCGAGCAGTACTTC